This T cell receptor (beta chain) is from a study of cytomegalovirus exposure and HLA in healthy donors. The study ran its PCR with 60 Vbeta and 13 Jbeta primers. Libraries were prepared by immunoSEQ multiplex PCR; TCRdb keeps only in-frame clonotypes and omits some of them. This table has fewer than 200,000 clones, 80% appearing once. Details on this clone: What it recognizes is unknown.

Study-wide findings and caveats: In an earlier analysis, in approximately 570 donors, most V segments appeared productive either ~90% or ~30% of the time. Most CMV-associated TCR beta chains appeared HLA-restricted in a later analysis. In a later analysis, at a false discovery rate of 0.05, 16,951 TCR beta sequences were associated with HLA alleles. The authors later found HLA-associated TCR beta chains more clonally expanded than equally common others.

The CDR3 is made up of 15 amino acids. Per the germline V gene, CDR1 is MNHEY and CDR2 is SVGAGI. V dropped 8 bases and J dropped 8 bases, with 19 bases sitting between them. The genes are TRBV6-5 and TRBJ2-6; D unresolved. Sequencing was carried out using PBMCs. The TCR comes from a man aged 18-30 years in good health and CMV-seropositive. The DNA for the CDR3 is TGTGCCAGCGGTCTTCGACGGAGATTGCCCAACGTCCTGACTTTC. As protein: CASGLRRRLPNVLTF.